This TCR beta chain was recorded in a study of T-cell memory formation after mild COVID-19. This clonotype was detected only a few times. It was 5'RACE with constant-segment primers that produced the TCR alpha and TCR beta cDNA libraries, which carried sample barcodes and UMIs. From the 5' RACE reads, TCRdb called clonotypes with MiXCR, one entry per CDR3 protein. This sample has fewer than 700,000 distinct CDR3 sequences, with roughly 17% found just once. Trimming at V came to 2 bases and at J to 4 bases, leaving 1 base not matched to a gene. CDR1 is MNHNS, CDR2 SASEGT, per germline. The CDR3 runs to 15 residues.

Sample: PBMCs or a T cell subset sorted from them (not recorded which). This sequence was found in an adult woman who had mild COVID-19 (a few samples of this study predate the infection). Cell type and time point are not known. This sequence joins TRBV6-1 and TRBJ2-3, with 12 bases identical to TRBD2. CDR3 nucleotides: TGTGCCAGCAGTGAACTAGCGGGAGGGCCAGATACGCAGTATTTT. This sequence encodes CASSELAGGPDTQYF.